The T cell receptor (beta chain) described here comes from a study of T cell clonality in common variable immunodeficiency. Study-level findings and limits: Common variable immunodeficiency TCR beta sequences reportedly had fewer deletions and N-nucleotide insertions.

Method: immunoSEQ multiplex PCR; TCRdb's copy keeps in-frame clones and lacks some. The table records more than 25,000 clones without singletons, the ten largest covering 4%. In the case of this clone: What it binds is unknown. The read gets to within 3 residues of the CDR3 end, and the germline J gene fills in the rest.

The germline V gene has CDR1 MNHEY and CDR2 SVGEGT. J lost 1 base, V lost 5 bases, and 4 bases had no gene match. This CDR3 is built from 14 residues. The sequencing sample was made of peripheral blood mononuclear cells. This rearrangement joins TRBV6-2 or TRBV6-3 to TRBJ2-7; TRBD1 matches at 8 bases. This TCR was sampled from a human donor with common variable immunodeficiency. The part of the CDR3 DNA that was read is TGTGCCAGCAGTAAGACAGGGGTTTCCTACGAG. This sequence encodes CASSKTGVSYE. The CDR3, in full, reads CASSKTGVSYEQYF.